This entry lists 6 T cell receptor beta chains sequenced from one sample in a study of T cell responses to AZD1222 COVID-19 vaccine. The data were produced by immunoSEQ multiplex PCR, yet TCRdb's version contains in-frame clones alone and is incomplete. The repertoire consists of approximately 150,000 clones, with 87% occurring once and the leading ten covering less than 3%. This material consisted of peripheral blood, taken on day 0 of AZD1222 vaccination. These receptors were collected from an adult in good health.

This rearrangement joins TRBV5-1 to TRBJ2-1; 16 bases align to TRBD2. CDR1 is SGHRS and CDR2 is YFSETQ in the germline V gene. The CDR3 is 21 amino acids. The junction had 10 bases not matched to a gene; V was cut back by 1 base and J by 0 bases. This CDR3 is CASSLTPRGLAGGSSYNEQFF. CDR3 nucleotide sequence: TGCGCCAGCAGCTTGACTCCCAGGGGACTAGCGGGAGGGAGCTCCTACAATGAGCAGTTCTTC.

The V and J genes are TRBV28 and TRBJ1-4; D unresolved. Germline-derived CDR1 and CDR2 are MDHEN and SYDVKM. The CDR3 length is 14 residues. The germline V and J ends were trimmed by 3 bases and 8 bases, with 13 bases remaining between them. CDR3 DNA sequence: TGTGCCAGCAGTTTCCCCGGACTGCGGGAAAAACTGTTTTTT. Protein product: CASSFPGLREKLFF. Filled out from reference TRBV28 and TRBJ1-4, the complete variable domain reads DVKVTQSSRYLVKRTGEKVFLECVQDMDHENMFWYRQDPGLGLRLIYFSYDVKMKEKGDIPEGYSVSREKKERFSLILESASTNQTSMYLCASSFPGLREKLFFGSGTQLSVL.

The V and J genes are TRBV3-1 (or the pseudogene TRBV3-2) and TRBJ2-1; D is perhaps TRBD1 (6 bases). Germline lookup yields CDR1 LGHDT and CDR2 YNNKEL (reference sequence). Trimming cost V 5 bases and J 4 bases, with 9 bases left between them. The CDR3 spans 13 residues. The CDR3 loop reads CASSVGGYNEQFF. CDR3 nucleotides: TGTGCCAGCAGCGTAGGGGGTTACAATGAGCAGTTCTTC.

J is TRBJ2-7 and V is TRBV28, with D perhaps assigned TRBD1 or TRBD2 (5 bases each). Germline V gene sequence: CDR1 MDHEN, CDR2 SYDVKM. V was shortened by 7 bases and J by 0 bases, with 13 bases between the two germline ends. The CDR3 length is 14 residues. The CDR3 DNA follows: TGTGCCAGCACCACGGGACCCAGCTCCTACGAGCAGTACTTC. This codes for CASTTGPSSYEQYF.

The chain employs TRBV5-4 and TRBJ2-1; D gene ambiguous. The germline V and J ends were trimmed by 3 bases and 9 bases, with 19 bases remaining between them. The CDR3 extends over 15 amino acids. Germline V gives CDR1 SGHNT, CDR2 YYREEE (reference sequence). In DNA, the CDR3 is TGTGCCAGCAGCTCGGGTGGATTAGTGTTGAGTGAGCAGTTCTTC. This translates into CASSSGGLVLSEQFF.

V usage is TRBV6-2 or TRBV6-3 and J usage is TRBJ2-3; 7 bases are a match to TRBD2. The CDR3 covers 15 residues. Germline V gene lookup returns CDR1 MNHEY and CDR2 SVGEGT. V lost 6 bases, J lost 6 bases, and 12 bases stayed unmatched. Here the CDR3 DNA reads TGTGCCAGCAGCCACCCCGGGCGGGAGTGGGATACGCAGTATTTT. Its protein product is CASSHPGREWDTQYF.